The clone carrying this T cell receptor beta chain appeared many times. Molecular barcoding with unique molecular identifiers was used for the TCRbeta library. TCRdb processed the PCR reads anew with MiXCR; each CDR3 protein has one entry. Of tens of thousands of distinct CDR3 sequences listed, 4.9% were seen once; the top ten hold about 20%. The V gene's germline CDR1 is SGHVS and CDR2 FNYEAQ. The CDR3 extends over 13 amino acids. The junction had 5 bases not matched to a gene; V was cut back by 2 bases and J by 10 bases. This sample was taken from a study of T-cell reconstitution after alpha-beta-depleted transplantation in children.

This receptor was obtained from a boy younger than two who had a stem cell transplant for acute myeloid leukemia, so the T cells may come from the graft donor. V is TRBV7-6 and J is TRBJ2-5, with 9 bases fitting TRBD2. Sequenced material: PBMCs, mostly from graft donor cells, taken 180 days after TCRalphabeta/CD19-depleted stem cell transplant. CDR3: CASSLSSGADQYF. The CDR3, as DNA: TGTGCCAGCAGCTTATCTAGCGGGGCTGACCAGTACTTC.